Listed here is a single TCR beta chain. This specimen comes from a study of T cell changes during pregnancy in multiple sclerosis. From germline, CDR1 is SEHNR and CDR2 FQNEAQ (reference sequence). The CDR3 extends over 15 amino acids. Trimming cost V 7 bases and J 6 bases; bases outside gene matches: 6. Assay: immunoSEQ multiplex PCR; the TCRdb copy retains only in-frame clones and omits some. The sample shows about 59,000 clones, about 93% of them seen only once. This rearrangement joins TRBV7-9 to TRBJ2-2, with 12 bases that match TRBD2. The sequencing here drew on CD8+ T cells from peripheral blood mononuclear cells, taken in the third trimester of pregnancy. The origin of this receptor is a female donor with multiple sclerosis, enrolled in a pregnancy study. CDR3 loop: CASTVLAGGPGELFF. CDR3 DNA: TGTGCCAGCACCGTACTAGCGGGAGGACCCGGGGAGCTGTTTTTT.